These 7 T cell receptor beta chains share one sample of origin, sequenced in a study of blood T cell repertoires in COVID-19. Using immunoSEQ multiplex PCR, the repertoire was profiled, and TCRdb retains in-frame clones only, with some absent. The table includes 300,000 to 450,000 clones, around 87% detected once. Sequencing was carried out using PBMCs or T cells enriched from blood (not recorded which). The receptor set was obtained from a man aged 25 to 45 who had recovered from COVID-19.

The V and J genes are TRBV30 and TRBJ2-3, with 10 nucleotides matching TRBD2. The CDR3 is made up of 14 amino acids. V shed 2 bases and J 3 bases; nucleotides not matched to a gene: 2. Germline V gives CDR1 GTSNPN, CDR2 SVGIG (reference sequence). The CDR3 DNA is TGTGCCTGGAGTTTAGCGGGAGGTACAGATACGCAGTATTTT. Translated, it gives CAWSLAGGTDTQYF.

The chain combines TRBV19 with TRBJ1-2; D call uncertain. Germline CDR1 LNHDA, CDR2 SQIVND (reference sequence). CDR3 length equals 15 residues. The ends were cut back, 0 bases at V and 1 base at J, with 9 bases in the middle. The CDR3 spells CASSIDREGNYGYTF. CDR3 in DNA: TGTGCCAGTAGTATAGATCGGGAAGGTAACTATGGCTACACCTTC.

V and J are TRBV24-1 and TRBJ1-1, with TRBD1 matching 9 bases. Unmatched junction bases numbered 13, after V lost 9 bases and J lost 6 bases. The CDR3 has 15 residues. CDR1 and CDR2 from the germline V gene are KGHDR and SFDVKD. CDR3 sequence: CATGAKPGQGPEAFF. The DNA of the CDR3 is TGTGCCACCGGTGCTAAGCCGGGACAGGGCCCTGAAGCTTTCTTT.

The V and J genes are TRBV10-3 and TRBJ2-3, with 9 bases that match TRBD1. This CDR3 comprises 15 residues. Germline-derived CDR1 and CDR2 are ENHRY and SYGVKD. V was pared by 10 bases and J by 0 bases, with 8 bases of the junction left unmatched. CDR3 protein: CATRKQGASTDTQYF. DNA for the CDR3: TGTGCCACGAGGAAACAGGGGGCTAGCACAGATACGCAGTATTTT.

The V call is TRBV29-1, the J call TRBJ1-2; 7 nucleotides agree with TRBD1. The CDR3 extends over 12 amino acids. V shed 3 bases and J 4 bases; nucleotides not matched to a gene: 2. Germline assignment: CDR1 SQVTM and CDR2 ANQGSEA. CDR3 in amino acids: CSVDQGVYGYTF. The DNA for the CDR3 is TGCAGCGTTGATCAGGGGGTCTATGGCTACACCTTC.

This clone has more than one count but fewer than ten. The CDR3 spells CAISNTGIRPEPQHF. DNA for the CDR3: TGTGCCATCAGCAATACAGGGATTAGGCCGGAGCCCCAGCATTTT. The chain carries TRBV10-3 and TRBJ1-5; maybe TRBD1 (6 bases). V shed 6 bases and J shed 8 bases, with 20 bases lying between them. CDR1 is ENHRY and CDR2 is SYGVKD in the germline V gene. The CDR3 contains 15 residues.

DNA for the CDR3: TGTGCCAGCAGCTTTGGACAGGGGACTGAAGCTTTCTTT. This sequence encodes CASSFGQGTEAFF. The V and J genes are TRBV5-5 and TRBJ1-1, with 9 bases fitting TRBD1. V was pared by 2 bases and J by 5 bases, with 1 base of the junction left unmatched. The germline V gene has CDR1 SGHKS and CDR2 YYEKEE (reference sequence). The CDR3 contains 13 residues.